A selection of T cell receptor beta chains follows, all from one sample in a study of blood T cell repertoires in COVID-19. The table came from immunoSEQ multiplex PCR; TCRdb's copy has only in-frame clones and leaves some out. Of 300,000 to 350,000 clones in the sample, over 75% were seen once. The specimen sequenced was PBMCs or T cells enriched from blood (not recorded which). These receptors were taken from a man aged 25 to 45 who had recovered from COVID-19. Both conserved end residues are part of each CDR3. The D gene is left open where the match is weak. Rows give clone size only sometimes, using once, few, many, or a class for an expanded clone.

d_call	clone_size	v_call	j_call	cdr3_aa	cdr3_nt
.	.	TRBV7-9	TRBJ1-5	CASSPKGGQGLNQPQHF	TGTGCCAGCAGCCCCAAGGGAGGGCAGGGGCTCAATCAGCCCCAGCATTTT
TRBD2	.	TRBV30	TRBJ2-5	CAWSKLSGGAGETQYF	TGTGCCTGGAGTAAACTTAGCGGGGGGGCAGGAGAGACCCAGTACTTC
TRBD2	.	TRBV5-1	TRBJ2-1	CASSPTGGGGSKTPYNEQFF	TGCGCCAGCAGCCCCACGGGGGGCGGGGGGTCCAAAACACCCTACAATGAGCAGTTCTTC
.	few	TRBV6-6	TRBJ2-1	CASRRTRSSYNEQFF	TGTGCCAGCAGGCGAACTAGGAGCTCCTACAATGAGCAGTTCTTC
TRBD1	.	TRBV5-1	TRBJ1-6	CASSLRNRGSNSPLHF	TGCGCCAGCAGTCTACGAAACAGGGGAAGTAATTCACCCCTCCACTTT
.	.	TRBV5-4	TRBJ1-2	CASSVTGSYGYTF	TGTGCCAGCAGCGTGACAGGATCATATGGCTACACCTTC
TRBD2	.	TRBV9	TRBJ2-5	CASTRTSGGAWETQYF	TGTGCCAGCACCCGGACTAGCGGGGGGGCCTGGGAGACCCAGTACTTC
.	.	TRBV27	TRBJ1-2	CASSFLGRGAGYGYTF	TGTGCCAGCAGTTTCCTCGGCAGGGGCGCAGGCTATGGCTACACCTTC
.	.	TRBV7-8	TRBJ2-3	CASSPLTSTDTQYF	TGTGCCAGCAGCCCGTTGACTAGCACAGATACGCAGTATTTT
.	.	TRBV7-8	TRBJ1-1	CASSKRQVNTEAFF	TGTGCCAGCAGCAAGCGACAGGTAAACACTGAAGCTTTCTTT
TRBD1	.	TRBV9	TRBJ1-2	CASSPRTGTGGLADGYTF	TGTGCCAGCAGCCCTCGAACCGGGACAGGGGGGCTAGCCGATGGCTACACCTTC
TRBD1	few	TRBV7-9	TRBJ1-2	CASSLAGQGDGYTF	TGTGCCAGCAGCTTAGCCGGACAGGGAGATGGCTACACCTTC
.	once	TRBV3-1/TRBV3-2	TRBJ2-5	CASSQEKGAYFEETQYF	TGTGCCAGCAGCCAAGAAAAAGGGGCGTACTTTGAAGAGACCCAGTACTTC
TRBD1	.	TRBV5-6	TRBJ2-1	CASSFWGSGQGRNEQFF	TGTGCCAGCAGCTTTTGGGGATCGGGACAGGGCCGCAATGAGCAGTTCTTC
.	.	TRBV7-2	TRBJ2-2	CASSLALLQGPGELFF	TGTGCCAGCAGCTTAGCGTTACTACAGGGACCCGGGGAGCTGTTTTTT
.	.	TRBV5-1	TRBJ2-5	CASSAGGVEETQYF	TGCGCCAGCAGCGCGGGCGGGGTAGAAGAGACCCAGTACTTC
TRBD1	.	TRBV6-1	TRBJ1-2	CASSEAGRGNYGYTF	TGTGCCAGCAGTGAAGCCGGCAGGGGGAACTATGGCTACACCTTC
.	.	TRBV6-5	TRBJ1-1	CASTPGTPNTEAFF	TGTGCCAGCACCCCCGGGACACCCAACACTGAAGCTTTCTTT
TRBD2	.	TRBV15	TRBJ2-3	CATSRASGGASDTQYF	TGTGCCACCAGCAGGGCTAGCGGGGGGGCATCAGATACGCAGTATTTT
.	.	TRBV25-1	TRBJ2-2	CASSSGELFF	TGTGCCAGCAGCTCCGGGGAGCTGTTTTTT
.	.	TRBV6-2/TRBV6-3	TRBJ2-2	CASSYPGGANTGELFF	TGTGCCAGCAGTTACCCCGGGGGTGCGAACACCGGGGAGCTGTTTTTT
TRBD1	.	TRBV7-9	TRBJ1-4	CASTSQGGTNEKLFF	TGTGCCAGCACCTCACAGGGGGGGACTAATGAAAAACTGTTTTTT
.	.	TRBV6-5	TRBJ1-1	CASSWRGRNTEAFF	TGTGCCAGCAGTTGGCGGGGAAGGAACACTGAAGCTTTCTTT
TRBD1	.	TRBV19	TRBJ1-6	CASSIRDRANSPLHF	TGTGCCAGTAGTATCCGGGACAGGGCTAATTCACCCCTCCACTTT
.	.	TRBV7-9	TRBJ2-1	CASSSDSDSVGEQFF	TGTGCCAGCAGCTCCGACTCGGATTCTGTGGGTGAGCAGTTCTTC
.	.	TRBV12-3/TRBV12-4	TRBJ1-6	CASSSPVSPLHF	TGTGCCAGCAGTTCTCCAGTTTCACCCCTCCACTTT
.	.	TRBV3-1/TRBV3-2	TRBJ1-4	CASSPSRGISEKLFF	TGTGCCAGCAGCCCCTCCCGGGGGATTAGTGAAAAACTGTTTTTT
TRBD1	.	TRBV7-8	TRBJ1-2	CASSLATGNYGYTF	TGTGCCAGCAGCTTAGCGACAGGGAACTATGGCTACACCTTC
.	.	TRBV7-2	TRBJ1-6	CASGGAYNSPLHF	TGTGCCAGCGGGGGGGCCTATAATTCACCCCTCCACTTT
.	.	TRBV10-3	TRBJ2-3	CAISGPADLVPSTDTQYF	TGTGCCATCAGTGGCCCGGCCGACTTAGTACCGAGCACAGATACGCAGTATTTT
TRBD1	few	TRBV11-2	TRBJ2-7	CASSLMTGGKEQYF	TGTGCCAGCAGCTTAATGACAGGGGGGAAAGAGCAGTACTTC
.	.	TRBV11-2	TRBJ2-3	CASSLREDQSADTQYF	TGTGCCAGCAGCTTGAGGGAAGATCAGTCAGCGGATACGCAGTATTTT
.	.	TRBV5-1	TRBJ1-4	CASSREFNEKLFF	TGCGCCAGCAGCAGAGAGTTTAATGAAAAACTGTTTTTT
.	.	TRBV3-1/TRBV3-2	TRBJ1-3	CASSPSPGNTIYF	TGTGCCAGCAGCCCAAGCCCCGGAAACACCATATATTTT
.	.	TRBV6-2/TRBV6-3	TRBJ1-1	CASSYAGFQAFF	TGTGCCAGCAGTTACGCAGGATTTCAAGCTTTCTTT
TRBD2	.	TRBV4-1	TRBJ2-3	CASSPTGGPASTDTQYF	TGCGCCAGCAGCCCCACGGGGGGGCCGGCAAGCACAGATACGCAGTATTTT
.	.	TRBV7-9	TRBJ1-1	CASRGQANTEAFF	TGTGCCAGCCGCGGGCAGGCTAACACTGAAGCTTTCTTT
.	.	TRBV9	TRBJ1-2	CASSVQERYGYTF	TGTGCCAGCAGCGTCCAAGAGCGGTATGGCTACACCTTC
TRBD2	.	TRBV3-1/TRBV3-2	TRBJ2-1	CASSPTSGGYNEQFF	TGTGCCAGCAGCCCGACTAGCGGGGGCTACAATGAGCAGTTCTTC
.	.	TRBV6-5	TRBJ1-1	CASSIRQGKTEAFF	TGTGCCAGCAGCATACGGCAGGGGAAGACTGAAGCTTTCTTT
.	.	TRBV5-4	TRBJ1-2	CASSSVVSAGKDGYTF	TGTGCCAGCAGCTCCGTCGTTAGTGCAGGGAAGGATGGCTACACCTTC
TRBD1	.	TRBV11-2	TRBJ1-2	CASSTPRQGYYGYTF	TGTGCCAGCAGCACACCGAGACAGGGCTACTATGGCTACACCTTC
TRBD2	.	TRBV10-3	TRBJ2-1	CAISPRGSGGAYEQFF	TGTGCCATCAGTCCGAGGGGTAGCGGGGGGGCTTATGAGCAGTTCTTC
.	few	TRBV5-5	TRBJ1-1	CASSLGAGTLNTEAFF	TGTGCCAGCAGCTTGGGGGCCGGAACCCTGAACACTGAAGCTTTCTTT
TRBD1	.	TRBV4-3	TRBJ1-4	CASSQDGQGGNEKLFF	TGCGCCAGCAGCCAAGACGGACAGGGGGGTAATGAAAAACTGTTTTTT
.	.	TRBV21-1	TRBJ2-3	CATDRDRVRTDTQYF	TGTGCCACGGACAGGGATCGGGTGCGGACAGATACGCAGTATTTT
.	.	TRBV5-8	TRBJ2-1	CASEPPWLGFVFTYNEQFF	TGTGCCAGCGAACCCCCGTGGTTGGGCTTTGTTTTTACCTACAATGAGCAGTTCTTC
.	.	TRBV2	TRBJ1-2	CASSEGQLGGYTF	TGTGCCAGCAGTGAGGGGCAGCTAGGGGGCTACACCTTC
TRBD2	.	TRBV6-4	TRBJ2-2	CASSDSNSGGDTGELFF	TGTGCCAGCAGTGACTCGAATAGCGGGGGAGACACCGGGGAGCTGTTTTTT
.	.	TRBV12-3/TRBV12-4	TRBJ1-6	CASSSRNSPLHF	TGTGCCAGCAGTTCCAGAAATTCACCCCTCCACTTT
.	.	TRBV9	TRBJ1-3	CASSVVGAPGPSGNTIYF	TGTGCCAGCAGCGTAGTAGGGGCACCAGGGCCCTCTGGAAACACCATATATTTT
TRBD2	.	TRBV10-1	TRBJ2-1	CASSESSGGNNEQFF	TGCGCCAGCAGTGAGTCTAGCGGGGGAAACAATGAGCAGTTCTTC
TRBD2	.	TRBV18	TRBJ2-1	CASSPPSGSGVGEQFF	TGTGCCAGCTCACCACCGTCAGGGAGCGGGGTGGGTGAGCAGTTCTTC
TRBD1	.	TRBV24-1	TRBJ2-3	CATSERAGGADTQYF	TGTGCCACCAGTGAACGGGCAGGGGGCGCAGATACGCAGTATTTT
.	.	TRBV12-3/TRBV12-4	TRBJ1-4	CASSYGQTEKLFF	TGTGCCAGCAGTTACGGACAGACAGAAAAACTGTTTTTT